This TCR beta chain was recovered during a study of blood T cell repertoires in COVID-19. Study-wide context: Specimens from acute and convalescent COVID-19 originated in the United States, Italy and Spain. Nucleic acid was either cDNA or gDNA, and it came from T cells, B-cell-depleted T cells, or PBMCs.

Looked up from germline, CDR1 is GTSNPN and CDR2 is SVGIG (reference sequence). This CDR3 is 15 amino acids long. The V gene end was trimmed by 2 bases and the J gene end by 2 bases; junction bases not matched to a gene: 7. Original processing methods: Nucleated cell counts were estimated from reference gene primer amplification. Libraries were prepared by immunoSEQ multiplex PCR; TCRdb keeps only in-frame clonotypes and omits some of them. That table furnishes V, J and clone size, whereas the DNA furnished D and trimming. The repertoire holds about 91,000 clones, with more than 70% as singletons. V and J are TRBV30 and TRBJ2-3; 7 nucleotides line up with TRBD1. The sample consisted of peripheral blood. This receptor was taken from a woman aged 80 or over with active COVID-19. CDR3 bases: TGTGCCTGGAGTAGAAGGGGGCCCGCCACAGATACGCAGTATTTT. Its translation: CAWSRRGPATDTQYF.